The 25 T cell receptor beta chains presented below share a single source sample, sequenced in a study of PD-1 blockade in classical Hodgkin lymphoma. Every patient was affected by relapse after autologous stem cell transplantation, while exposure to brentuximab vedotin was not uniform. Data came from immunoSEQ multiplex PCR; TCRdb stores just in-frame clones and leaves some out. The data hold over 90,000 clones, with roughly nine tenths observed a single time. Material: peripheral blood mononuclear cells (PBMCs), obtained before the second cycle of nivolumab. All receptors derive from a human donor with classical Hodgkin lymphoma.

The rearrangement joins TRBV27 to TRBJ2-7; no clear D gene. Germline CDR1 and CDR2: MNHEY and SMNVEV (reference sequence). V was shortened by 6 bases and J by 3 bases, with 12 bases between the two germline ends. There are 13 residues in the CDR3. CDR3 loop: CASSLDPNYEQYF. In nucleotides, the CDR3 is TGTGCCAGCAGCTTAGACCCAAACTACGAGCAGTACTTC.

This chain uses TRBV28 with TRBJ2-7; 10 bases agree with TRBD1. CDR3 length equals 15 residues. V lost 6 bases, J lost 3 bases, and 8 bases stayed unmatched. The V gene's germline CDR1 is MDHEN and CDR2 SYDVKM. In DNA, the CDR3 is TGTGCCAGCAGAAGAACCGGGACAGGGGACTACGAGCAGTACTTC. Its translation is CASRRTGTGDYEQYF.

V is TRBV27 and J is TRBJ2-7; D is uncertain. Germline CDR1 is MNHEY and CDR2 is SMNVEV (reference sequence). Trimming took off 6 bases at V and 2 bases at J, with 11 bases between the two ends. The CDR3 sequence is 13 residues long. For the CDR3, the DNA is TGTGCCAGCAGACCGCTGGGCCCCTACGAGCAGTACTTC. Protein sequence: CASRPLGPYEQYF.

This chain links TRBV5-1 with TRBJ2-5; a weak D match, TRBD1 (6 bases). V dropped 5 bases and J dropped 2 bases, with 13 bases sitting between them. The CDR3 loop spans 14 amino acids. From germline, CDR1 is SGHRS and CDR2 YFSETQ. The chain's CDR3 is CASSPGTSQETQYF. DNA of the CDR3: TGCGCCAGCAGTCCCGGGACAAGTCAAGAGACCCAGTACTTC.

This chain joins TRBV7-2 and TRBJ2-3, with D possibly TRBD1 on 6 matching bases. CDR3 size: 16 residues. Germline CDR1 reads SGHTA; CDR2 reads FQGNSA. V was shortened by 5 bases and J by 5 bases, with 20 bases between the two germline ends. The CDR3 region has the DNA TGTGCCAGCAGCCCCGAATGGGGGCCAGAGGGAGATACGCAGTATTTT. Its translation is CASSPEWGPEGDTQYF.

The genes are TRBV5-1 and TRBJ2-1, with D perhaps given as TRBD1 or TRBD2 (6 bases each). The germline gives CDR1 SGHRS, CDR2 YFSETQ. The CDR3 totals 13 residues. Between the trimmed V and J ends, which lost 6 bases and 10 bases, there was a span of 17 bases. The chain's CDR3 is CASTLPGAQEQFF. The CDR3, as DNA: TGCGCCAGCACCTTACCGGGGGCCCAGGAGCAGTTCTTC. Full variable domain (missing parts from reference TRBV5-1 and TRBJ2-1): KAGVTQTPRYLIKTRGQQVTLSCSPISGHRSVSWYQQTPGQGLQFLFEYFSETQRNKGNFPGRFSGRQFSNSRSEMNVSTLELGDSALYLCASTLPGAQEQFFGPGTRLTVL.

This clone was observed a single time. The CDR3 nucleotides are TGCAGCGTTGTCGGCGGGAGTCCCTACGAGCAGTACTTC. Translated, it gives CSVVGGSPYEQYF. The chain employs TRBV29-1 and TRBJ2-7; 7 bases fit TRBD2. Germline V gene data show CDR1 as SQVTM and CDR2 as ANQGSEA. With V trimmed by 4 bases and J by 2 bases, 5 bases remained unmatched. The CDR3 runs 13 residues.

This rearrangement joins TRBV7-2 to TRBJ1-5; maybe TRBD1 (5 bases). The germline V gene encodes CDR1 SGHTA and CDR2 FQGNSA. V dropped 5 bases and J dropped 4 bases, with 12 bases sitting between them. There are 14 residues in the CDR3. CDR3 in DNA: TGTGCCAGCAGCCCAGCGGGGGGGAATCAGCCCCAGCATTTT. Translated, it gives CASSPAGGNQPQHF. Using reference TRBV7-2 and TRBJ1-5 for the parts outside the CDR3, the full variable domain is GAGVSQSPSNKVTEKGKDVELRCDPISGHTALYWYRQSLGQGLEFLIYFQGNSAPDKSGLPSDRFSAERTGGSVSTLTIQRTQQEDSAVYLCASSPAGGNQPQHFGDGTRLSIL.

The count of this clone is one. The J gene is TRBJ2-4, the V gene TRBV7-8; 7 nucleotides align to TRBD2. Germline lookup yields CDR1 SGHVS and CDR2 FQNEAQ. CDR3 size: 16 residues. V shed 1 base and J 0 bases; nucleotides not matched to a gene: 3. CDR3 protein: CASSLGRGEAKNIQYF. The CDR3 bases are TGTGCCAGCAGCTTAGGACGGGGGGAAGCCAAAAACATTCAGTACTTC.

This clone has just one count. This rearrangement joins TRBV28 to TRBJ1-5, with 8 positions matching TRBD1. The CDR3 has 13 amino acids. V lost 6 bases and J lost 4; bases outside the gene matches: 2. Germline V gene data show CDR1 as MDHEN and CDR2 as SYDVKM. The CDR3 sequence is CASRRQGNQPQHF. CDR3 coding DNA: TGTGCCAGCAGAAGACAGGGGAATCAGCCCCAGCATTTT.

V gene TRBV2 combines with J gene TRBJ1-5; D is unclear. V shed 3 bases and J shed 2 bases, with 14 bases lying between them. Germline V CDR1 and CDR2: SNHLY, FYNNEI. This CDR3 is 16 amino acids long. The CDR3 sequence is CASSEGLGSRNQPQHF. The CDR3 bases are TGTGCCAGCAGTGAGGGGTTAGGTAGCCGCAATCAGCCCCAGCATTTT.

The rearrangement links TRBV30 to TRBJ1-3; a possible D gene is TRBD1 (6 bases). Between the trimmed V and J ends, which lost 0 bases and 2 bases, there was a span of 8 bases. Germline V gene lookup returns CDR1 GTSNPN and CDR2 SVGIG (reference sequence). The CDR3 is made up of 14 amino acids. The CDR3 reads CAWSVTGPGNTIYF. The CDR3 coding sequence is TGTGCCTGGAGTGTAACAGGGCCTGGAAACACCATATATTTT. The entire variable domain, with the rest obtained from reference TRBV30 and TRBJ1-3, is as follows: SQTIHQWPATLVQPVGSPLSLECTVEGTSNPNLYWYRQAAGRGLQLLFYSVGIGQISSEVPQNLSASRPQDRQFILSSKKLLLSDSGFYLCAWSVTGPGNTIYFGEGSWLTVV.

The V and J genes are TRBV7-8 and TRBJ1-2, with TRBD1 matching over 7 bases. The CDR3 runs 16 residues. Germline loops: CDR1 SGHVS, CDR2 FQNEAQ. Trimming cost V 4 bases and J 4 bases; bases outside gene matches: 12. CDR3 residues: CASSSTGQTLSYGYTF. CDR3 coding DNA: TGTGCCAGCAGCTCCACGGGACAGACACTATCCTATGGCTACACCTTC.

For the CDR3, the DNA is TGCGCCAGCAGCTGGCTGCAAGTGCCCGACAATGAGCAGTTCTTC. This translates into CASSWLQVPDNEQFF. This rearrangement joins TRBV5-1 to TRBJ2-1; D is uncertain. Trimming pared 3 bases from V and 5 bases from J, leaving 15 bases between. CDR3 length: 15 residues. Germline V gene data show CDR1 as SGHRS and CDR2 as YFSETQ.

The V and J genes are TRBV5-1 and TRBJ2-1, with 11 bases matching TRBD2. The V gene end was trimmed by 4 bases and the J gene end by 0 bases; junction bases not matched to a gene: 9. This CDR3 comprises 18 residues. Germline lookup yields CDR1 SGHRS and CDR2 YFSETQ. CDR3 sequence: CASSTGTSGPSSYNEQFF. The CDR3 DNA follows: TGCGCCAGCAGCACCGGGACTAGCGGACCTAGCTCCTACAATGAGCAGTTCTTC.

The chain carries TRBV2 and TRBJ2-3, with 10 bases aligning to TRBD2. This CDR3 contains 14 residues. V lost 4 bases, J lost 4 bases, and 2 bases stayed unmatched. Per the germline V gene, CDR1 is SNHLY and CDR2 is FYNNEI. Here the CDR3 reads CASSGLAGADTQYF. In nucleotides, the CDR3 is TGTGCCAGCAGTGGCCTAGCGGGGGCAGATACGCAGTATTTT.

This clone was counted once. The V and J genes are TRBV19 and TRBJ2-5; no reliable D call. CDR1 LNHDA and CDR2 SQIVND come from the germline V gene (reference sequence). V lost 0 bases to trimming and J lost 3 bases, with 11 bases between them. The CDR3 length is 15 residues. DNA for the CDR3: TGTGCCAGTAGTATAGATCTCGGCTCGAAAGAGACCCAGTACTTC. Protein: CASSIDLGSKETQYF.

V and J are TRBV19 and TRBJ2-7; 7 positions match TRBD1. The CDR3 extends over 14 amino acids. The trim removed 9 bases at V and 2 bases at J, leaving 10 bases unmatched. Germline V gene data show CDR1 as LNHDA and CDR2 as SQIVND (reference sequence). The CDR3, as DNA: TGTGCCAGCCGAGCCGGCACAGGGGCCTACGAGCAGTACTTC. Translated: CASRAGTGAYEQYF.

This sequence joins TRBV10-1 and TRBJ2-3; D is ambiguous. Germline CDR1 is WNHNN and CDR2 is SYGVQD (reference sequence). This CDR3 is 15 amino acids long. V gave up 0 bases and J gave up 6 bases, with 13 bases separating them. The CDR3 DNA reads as TGCGCCAGCAGTGAGTCGTTAGGGTCCGCGGATACGCAGTATTTT. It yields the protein CASSESLGSADTQYF.

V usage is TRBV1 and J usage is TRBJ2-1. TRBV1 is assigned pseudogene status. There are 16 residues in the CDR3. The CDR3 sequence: CTSSQEWGGSYNEQFF. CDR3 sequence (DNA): TGCACCAGCAGCCAAGAGTGGGGTGGTTCCTACAATGAGCAGTTCTTC.

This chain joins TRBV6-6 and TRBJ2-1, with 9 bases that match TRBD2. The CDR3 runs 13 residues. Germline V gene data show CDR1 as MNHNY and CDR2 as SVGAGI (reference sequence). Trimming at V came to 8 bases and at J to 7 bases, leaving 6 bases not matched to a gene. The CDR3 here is CASGTSFLNEQFF. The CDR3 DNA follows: TGTGCCAGCGGGACTAGCTTCCTGAATGAGCAGTTCTTC.

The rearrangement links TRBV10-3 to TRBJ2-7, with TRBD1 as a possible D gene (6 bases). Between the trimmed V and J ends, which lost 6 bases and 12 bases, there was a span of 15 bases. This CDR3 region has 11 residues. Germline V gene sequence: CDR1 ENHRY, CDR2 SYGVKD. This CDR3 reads CAISPGTTVYF. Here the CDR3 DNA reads TGTGCCATCAGCCCCGGGACAACGGTGTACTTC.

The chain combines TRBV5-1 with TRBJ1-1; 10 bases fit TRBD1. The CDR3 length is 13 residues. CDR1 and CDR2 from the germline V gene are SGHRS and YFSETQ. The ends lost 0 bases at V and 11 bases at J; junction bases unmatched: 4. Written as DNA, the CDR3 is TGCGCCAGCAGCTTGGAGGGGACAGGGGATGCTTTCTTT. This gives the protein CASSLEGTGDAFF.

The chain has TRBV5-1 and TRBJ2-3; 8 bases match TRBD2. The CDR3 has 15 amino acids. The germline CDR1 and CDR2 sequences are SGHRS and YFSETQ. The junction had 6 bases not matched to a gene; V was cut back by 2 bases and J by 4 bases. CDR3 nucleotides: TGCGCCAGCAGCTTAGCGGGAGCTACGGCAGATACGCAGTATTTT. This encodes CASSLAGATADTQYF.

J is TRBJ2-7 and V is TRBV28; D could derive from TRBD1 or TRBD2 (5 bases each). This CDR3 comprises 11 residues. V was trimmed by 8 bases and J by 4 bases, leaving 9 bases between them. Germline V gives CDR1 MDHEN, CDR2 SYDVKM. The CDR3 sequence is CASRDLYEQYF. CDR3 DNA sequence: TGTGCCAGCCGGGACCTTTACGAGCAGTACTTC.